This entry concerns a single T cell receptor beta chain. What it binds is unknown. Primers: 60 Vbeta forward and 13 Jbeta reverse. TCRdb keeps only in-frame clones here, not all; method: immunoSEQ multiplex PCR. In the table there are approximately 180,000 clones, roughly 80% of which are singletons. This entry comes from a study of cytomegalovirus exposure and HLA in healthy donors. Study results and limitations: Some TCR beta chains (more than 150 of them) were listed as cytomegalovirus-associated.

CDR1 is GTSNPN, CDR2 SVGIG, per germline (reference sequence). V shed 1 base and J shed 4 bases, with 7 bases lying between them. This CDR3 is built from 12 residues. The V call is TRBV30, the J call TRBJ1-2; TRBD1 might be the D (5 bases). Sequencing was done on a sample of PBMCs. The sequence derives from a woman aged 18-29 years in good health and CMV-seronegative. The CDR3 DNA reads as TGTGCCTGGAGTGACACAGGCTATGGCTACACCTTC. Amino acid sequence: CAWSDTGYGYTF.